The T cell receptor (beta chain) under discussion was sequenced for a study of T cell changes during pregnancy in multiple sclerosis. This CDR3 is built from 14 residues. V was pared by 3 bases and J by 9 bases, with 10 bases of the junction left unmatched. Germline V gene sequence: CDR1 MDHEN, CDR2 SYDVKM. Here immunoSEQ multiplex PCR was the method, and the copy in TCRdb shows in-frame clones only, minus some. The sample yields tens of thousands of clones, approximately 91% seen once. The genes are TRBV28 and TRBJ1-1; 7 positions agree with TRBD1. The sequenced sample was peripheral blood, obtained in the third trimester of pregnancy. This receptor was obtained from a female donor with multiple sclerosis, enrolled in a pregnancy study. The CDR3 is CASSLGSRQGKAFF. Here the CDR3 DNA reads TGTGCCAGCAGTTTGGGATCTAGACAGGGTAAAGCTTTCTTT.